This T cell receptor beta chain emerged from a study of blood T cell repertoires in COVID-19. Here immunoSEQ multiplex PCR was the method, and the copy in TCRdb shows in-frame clones only, minus some. This sample has about 190,000 clones, with roughly 81% found just once. In germline, CDR1 is LGHNA, CDR2 YNFKEQ. With 3 bases removed from V and 1 base from J, the gap between germline ends came to 18 bases. This CDR3 is 17 amino acids long. The rearrangement uses TRBV4-2 and TRBJ1-1; no clear D. The source of this sequence is a woman older than 75 with COVID-19, enrolled during active disease. The sample was peripheral blood. CDR3 loop: CASSHLEKVGENTEAFF. CDR3 in DNA: TGTGCCAGCAGCCACCTCGAGAAGGTAGGAGAGAACACTGAAGCTTTCTTT.